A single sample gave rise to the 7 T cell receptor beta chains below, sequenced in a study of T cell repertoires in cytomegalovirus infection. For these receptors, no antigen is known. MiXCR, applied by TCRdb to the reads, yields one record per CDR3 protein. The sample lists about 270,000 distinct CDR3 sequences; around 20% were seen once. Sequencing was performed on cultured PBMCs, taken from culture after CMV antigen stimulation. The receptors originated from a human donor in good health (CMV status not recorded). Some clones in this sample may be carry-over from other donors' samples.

CDR3 nucleotide sequence: TGTGCCAGCGCTCGGGACAGGGGGCGGATTGAAGCTTTCTTT. It codes for CASARDRGRIEAFF. V is TRBV6-5 and J is TRBJ1-1; 12 nucleotides agree with TRBD1. CDR3 length: 14 residues. Per the germline V gene, CDR1 is MNHEY and CDR2 is SVGAGI. Trimming removed 8 bases from V and 7 bases from J; junction bases left unmatched: 8.

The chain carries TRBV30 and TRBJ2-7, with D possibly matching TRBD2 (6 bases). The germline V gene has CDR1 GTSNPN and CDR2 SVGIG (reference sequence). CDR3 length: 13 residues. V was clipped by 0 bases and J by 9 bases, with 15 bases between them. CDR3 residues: CAWSVDGSAAQYF. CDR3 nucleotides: TGTGCCTGGAGTGTCGACGGGAGTGCCGCGCAGTACTTC.

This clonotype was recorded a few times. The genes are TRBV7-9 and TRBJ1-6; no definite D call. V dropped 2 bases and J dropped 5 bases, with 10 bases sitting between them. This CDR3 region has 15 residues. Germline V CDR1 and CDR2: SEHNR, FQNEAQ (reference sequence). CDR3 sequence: CASSLRSGDNSPLHF. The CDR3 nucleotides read TGTGCCAGCAGCTTACGATCTGGGGATAATTCACCCCTCCACTTT.

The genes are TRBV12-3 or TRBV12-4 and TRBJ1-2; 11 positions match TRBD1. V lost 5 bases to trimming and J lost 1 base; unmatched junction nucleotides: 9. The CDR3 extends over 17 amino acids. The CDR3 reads CASSPRDRGIHNYGYTF. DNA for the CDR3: TGTGCCAGCAGTCCCCGGGACAGGGGGATCCATAACTATGGCTACACCTTC.

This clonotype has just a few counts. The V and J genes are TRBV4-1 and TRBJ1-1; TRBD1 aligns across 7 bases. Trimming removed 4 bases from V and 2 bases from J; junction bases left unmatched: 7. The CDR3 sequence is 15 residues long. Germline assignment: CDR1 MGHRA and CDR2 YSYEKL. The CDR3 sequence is CASSRQAGGNTEAFF. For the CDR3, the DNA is TGCGCCAGCAGCCGTCAGGCAGGGGGTAACACTGAAGCTTTCTTT.

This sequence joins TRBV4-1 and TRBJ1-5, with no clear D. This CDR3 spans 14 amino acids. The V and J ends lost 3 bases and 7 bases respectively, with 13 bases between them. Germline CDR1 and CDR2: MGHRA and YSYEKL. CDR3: CASSQAPNGQPQHF. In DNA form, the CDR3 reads TGCGCCAGCAGCCAGGCTCCAAACGGGCAGCCCCAGCATTTT.

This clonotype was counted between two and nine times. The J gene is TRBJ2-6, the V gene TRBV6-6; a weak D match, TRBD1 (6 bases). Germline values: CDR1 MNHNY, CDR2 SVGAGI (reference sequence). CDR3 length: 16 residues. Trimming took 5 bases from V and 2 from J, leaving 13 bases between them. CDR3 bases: TGTGCCAGCAGTCCCCAAGGGGGAGCTGGGGCCAACGTCCTGACTTTC. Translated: CASSPQGGAGANVLTF.